The rows below give T cell receptor beta chains drawn from one sample of a study of T and B cells in COVID-19 patients. One entry per CDR3 protein, called by TCRdb with MiXCR from the multiplex PCR reads. In the table there are fewer than 14,000 distinct CDR3 sequences, about 30% of which are singletons. Sequenced sample: blood. Every receptor here comes from a human donor with active COVID-19. The CDR3 runs from the conserved cysteine through the conserved F or W. The D gene is left open where the match is weak. Clone size appears in some rows only: once, few, many, or a class for an expanded clone.

V gene	CDR3 length	clone size	J gene	D gene	CDR3 protein	CDR3 DNA
TRBV19	15	medium-sized	TRBJ1-2	TRBD1	CASSTGTEDVYGYTF	TGTGCCAGTAGTACCGGGACAGAGGATGTCTATGGCTACACCTTC
TRBV6-2/TRBV6-3	11	few	TRBJ1-1	NA	CASSFGGRAFF	TGTGCCAGCAGTTTTGGAGGTCGGGCTTTCTTT
TRBV30	14	medium-sized	TRBJ2-3	NA	CAWSVVGTRATQYF	TGTGCCTGGAGTGTAGTTGGAACGAGAGCGACGCAGTATTTT
TRBV12-3/TRBV12-4	19	few	TRBJ2-1	TRBD2	CASSFRLAGELSSYNEQFF	TGTGCCAGCAGTTTTCGGCTAGCGGGGGAATTGAGCTCCTACAATGAGCAGTTCTTC
TRBV20-1	12	NA	TRBJ2-7	NA	CNAPRKGNEQYF	TGCAATGCCCCGAGGAAGGGAAACGAGCAGTACTTC
TRBV6-6	13	medium-sized	TRBJ2-7	NA	CASSYGISYEQYF	TGTGCCAGCAGTTACGGGATTTCCTACGAGCAGTACTTC
TRBV20-1	12	once	TRBJ2-5	NA	CSARSGGETQYF	TGCAGTGCTAGAAGTGGGGGAGAGACCCAGTACTTC
TRBV12-3/TRBV12-4	14	NA	TRBJ2-1	TRBD1	CASSLGQGVREQFF	TGTGCCAGCAGCCTAGGACAGGGGGTACGTGAGCAGTTCTTC
TRBV6-2/TRBV6-3	14	few	TRBJ2-7	TRBD1	CASSYGTGAYEQYF	TGTGCCAGCAGTTACGGGACAGGGGCCTACGAGCAGTACTTC
TRBV20-1	13	once	TRBJ1-5	NA	CSARDQLFQPQHF	TGCAGTGCTAGAGATCAACTTTTTCAGCCCCAGCATTTT
TRBV6-5	14	medium-sized	TRBJ1-3	NA	CASSYSTTGNTIYF	TGTGCCAGCAGTTACTCGACCACTGGAAACACCATATATTTT
TRBV6-5	18	few	TRBJ2-2	TRBD2	CASSYRASGGAGTGELFF	TGTGCCAGCAGTTACAGGGCTAGCGGGGGGGCCGGCACCGGGGAGCTGTTTTTT
TRBV12-3/TRBV12-4	15	few	TRBJ1-2	TRBD1	CASTPRTGGDYGYTF	TGTGCCAGCACCCCTAGGACAGGGGGGGACTATGGCTACACCTTC
TRBV15	19	medium-sized	TRBJ2-6	TRBD2	CATSRGAGGGASGANVLTF	TGTGCCACCAGCAGAGGGGCTGGCGGGGGGGCTTCTGGGGCCAACGTCCTGACTTTC
TRBV6-5	14	NA	TRBJ2-2	TRBD1	CASRGQGITGELFF	TGTGCCAGCAGGGGACAGGGGATCACCGGGGAGCTGTTTTTT
TRBV19	15	medium-sized	TRBJ2-5	NA	CASSIGGSRQETQYF	TGTGCCAGTAGTATCGGAGGGTCGAGACAAGAGACCCAGTACTTC
TRBV30	15	few	TRBJ2-1	TRBD1	CAWVWTGLTYNEQFF	TGTGCCTGGGTTTGGACAGGCCTAACCTACAATGAGCAGTTCTTC